The rows below give T cell receptor beta chains drawn from one sample of a study of CD8 T cells in ankylosing spondylitis. TCRdb fed the 5' RACE reads into MiXCR, producing one record per CDR3 protein. Among about 540,000 distinct CDR3 sequences listed, approximately 11% were seen once. Sample: blood, either unsorted or a sorted T cell fraction (not recorded which). Receptors originate from a male donor with ankylosing spondylitis. Both conserved end residues are part of each CDR3. The D gene is left open where the match is weak. Size values are once, few and many counts, or a class for expanded clones, and some rows have none.

>TRBV10-2|few|TRBJ2-1|TRBD2
CASRLAGMSYNEQFF
TGCGCCAGCCGACTAGCGGGAATGTCCTACAATGAGCAGTTCTTC
>TRBV5-1|few|TRBJ1-6|TRBD1
CASSPEGGGASPLHF
TGCGCCAGCAGCCCGGAAGGAGGGGGCGCTTCACCCCTCCACTTT
>TRBV7-9|many|TRBJ1-2|NA
CASSYDYYGYTF
TGTGCCAGCAGCTACGACTACTATGGCTACACCTTC
>TRBV7-9|few|TRBJ2-5|NA
CASSLLGGKETQYF
TGTGCCAGCAGCTTACTCGGAGGGAAGGAGACCCAGTACTTC
>TRBV11-2|many|TRBJ2-1|NA
CASRLSSGYNEQFF
TGTGCCAGCAGGTTATCTAGTGGGTACAATGAGCAGTTCTTC
>TRBV7-2|NA|TRBJ2-1|NA
CASSLARRGNYNEQFF
TGTGCCAGCAGCTTAGCGAGAAGGGGCAATTACAATGAGCAGTTCTTC
>TRBV10-3|few|TRBJ1-1|NA
CAIRRRGGTEAFF
TGTGCCATCAGGCGACGGGGCGGCACTGAAGCTTTCTTT
>TRBV5-1|NA|TRBJ2-3|TRBD1
CASGDRGGTDTQYF
TGCGCCAGCGGGGACAGGGGCGGCACAGATACGCAGTATTTT
>TRBV6-1|NA|TRBJ1-2|NA
CASSEAKGTHYGYTF
TGTGCCAGCAGTGAAGCGAAGGGGACCCACTATGGCTACACCTTC
>TRBV3-1|NA|TRBJ1-2|NA
CASSQDVGTNYGYTF
TGTGCCAGCAGCCAAGATGTCGGGACTAACTATGGCTACACCTTC
>TRBV9|few|TRBJ2-3|NA
CASSVGMTDTQYF
TGTGCCAGCAGCGTGGGGATGACAGATACGCAGTATTTT